The 22 T cell receptor beta chains given below trace back to one sample, sequenced in a study of blood T cell repertoires in COVID-19. Clones were sequenced by immunoSEQ multiplex PCR, and TCRdb holds only the in-frame ones, with some missing. The sample consists of 290,000 or so clones, roughly nine tenths of them appearing once. The sequencing input was peripheral blood. Every receptor here comes from a woman between 25 and 40 years old with COVID-19, enrolled during active disease.

V usage is TRBV14 and J usage is TRBJ1-4; D is unclear. The CDR3 runs to 14 residues. Germline assignment: CDR1 SGHDN and CDR2 FVKESK. V lost 1 base and J lost 8, with 11 bases in between. The CDR3 sequence: CASSQVSLVEKLFF. The CDR3 bases are TGTGCCAGCAGCCAAGTCAGTCTCGTCGAAAAACTGTTTTTT. The variable domain in full, with the rest retrieved from reference TRBV14 and TRBJ1-4, is EAGVTQFPSHSVIEKGQTVTLRCDPISGHDNLYWYRRVMGKEIKFLLHFVKESKQDESGMPNNRFLAERTGGTYSTLKVQPAELEDSGVYFCASSQVSLVEKLFFGSGTQLSVL.

J is TRBJ2-1 and V is TRBV6-5, with 9 bases aligning to TRBD1. The CDR3 length is 12 residues. Germline V CDR1 and CDR2: MNHEY, SVGAGI. The J segment lost 7 bases and the V segment lost 8 bases, leaving 3 bases of the junction unmatched. In nucleotides, the CDR3 is TGTGCCAGCGGGACAGGGAGGAATGAGCAGTTCTTC. Protein: CASGTGRNEQFF.

Remarks on this clone: Additional DNA sequences in this sample encode the identical CDR3. The V gene is TRBV7-9, the J gene TRBJ1-1, with D tentatively TRBD1 (5 bases). V was shortened by 5 bases and J by 1 base, with 8 bases between the two germline ends. The CDR3 is made up of 13 amino acids. Germline V gene data show CDR1 as SEHNR and CDR2 as FQNEAQ (reference sequence). The CDR3 DNA follows: TGTGCCAGCAGCCTTACAGGGAACACTGAAGCTTTCTTT. Protein: CASSLTGNTEAFF.

The chain uses TRBV12-3 or TRBV12-4 and TRBJ1-4, with unresolved D. Trimming stripped 1 base from V and 7 bases from J, with 7 bases between. The CDR3 spans 13 residues. CDR3 sequence reads: CASSLGESEKLFF. The CDR3 DNA sequence: TGTGCCAGCAGTTTAGGGGAGAGTGAAAAACTGTTTTTT.

The chain is built from TRBV30 and TRBJ1-3; D is unresolved. This CDR3 has 15 amino acids. Germline V gives CDR1 GTSNPN, CDR2 SVGIG (reference sequence). Trimming stripped 0 bases from V and 2 bases from J, with 11 bases between. In DNA, the CDR3 is TGTGCCTGGAGTGTACTCGAGCTTACTGGAAACACCATATATTTT. It yields the protein CAWSVLELTGNTIYF.

The V and J genes are TRBV5-1 and TRBJ1-6; weak D call: TRBD1 (6 bases). Trimming took off 0 bases at V and 10 bases at J, with 11 bases between the two ends. The CDR3 loop spans 14 amino acids. Germline V lookup: CDR1 SGHRS, CDR2 YFSETQ. This CDR3 reads CASSLDREGSPLHF. CDR3 DNA sequence: TGCGCCAGCAGCTTGGACAGGGAAGGCTCACCCCTCCACTTT. The full variable domain, in which reference TRBV5-1 and TRBJ1-6 provide the parts outside the CDR3, is KAGVTQTPRYLIKTRGQQVTLSCSPISGHRSVSWYQQTPGQGLQFLFEYFSETQRNKGNFPGRFSGRQFSNSRSEMNVSTLELGDSALYLCASSLDREGSPLHFGNGTRLTVT.

The rearrangement uses TRBV2 and TRBJ2-1; 7 nucleotides agree with TRBD2. The CDR3 is made up of 13 amino acids. After removal of 4 bases from V and 8 bases from J, the junction contained 5 bases not matched to a gene. Per the germline V gene, CDR1 is SNHLY and CDR2 is FYNNEI. CDR3 DNA: TGTGCCAGCAGTGGACTAGCAATCGATGAGCAGTTCTTC. The encoded protein is CASSGLAIDEQFF.

The rearrangement uses TRBV20-1 and TRBJ2-1; 11 bases align to TRBD2. The CDR3 contains 15 residues. J gave up 7 bases and V 3 bases, and 8 bases lay outside the gene matches. Per the germline V gene, CDR1 is DFQATT and CDR2 is SNEGSKA (reference sequence). This CDR3 reads CSASIAGGRRNEQFF. The CDR3 coding sequence is TGCAGTGCTAGTATAGCGGGAGGGCGCAGAAATGAGCAGTTCTTC.

This chain uses TRBV3-1 (or the pseudogene TRBV3-2) with TRBJ2-7; 11 nucleotides match TRBD1. The CDR3 covers 14 residues. Germline V gene data show CDR1 as LGHDT and CDR2 as YNNKEL (reference sequence). V lost 5 bases, J lost 6 bases, and 6 bases stayed unmatched. The CDR3 spells CASSTGQGVSEQYF. CDR3 DNA sequence: TGTGCCAGCAGCACGGGACAGGGGGTTTCCGAGCAGTACTTC.

The V call is TRBV27, the J call TRBJ1-1; D remains ambiguous. The V end lost 2 bases, the J end lost 5 bases, and 15 bases lay between the germline ends. Germline V CDR1 and CDR2: MNHEY, SMNVEV (reference sequence). The CDR3 consists of 15 residues. CDR3 in amino acids: CASSLAQVPKTEAFF. For the CDR3, the DNA is TGTGCCAGCAGTTTAGCTCAGGTTCCGAAGACTGAAGCTTTCTTT.

The chain carries TRBV30 and TRBJ2-5; 10 positions agree with TRBD2. The CDR3 extends over 15 amino acids. J gave up 5 bases and V 0 bases, and 6 bases lay outside the gene matches. CDR1 GTSNPN and CDR2 SVGIG come from the germline V gene (reference sequence). CDR3 loop: CAWSVPSGSLETQYF. The CDR3 coding sequence is TGTGCCTGGAGTGTGCCTAGCGGGAGCCTGGAGACCCAGTACTTC.

V is TRBV30 and J is TRBJ1-1, with a weak D call TRBD1 (5 bases). V gave up 8 bases and J gave up 4 bases, with 11 bases separating them. CDR1 is GTSNPN, CDR2 SVGIG, per germline (reference sequence). CDR3 length: 11 residues. CDR3 coding DNA: TGTGCCGGAGGGGCAGGCACTGAAGCTTTCTTT. Its protein is CAGGAGTEAFF.

The V call is TRBV5-4, the J call TRBJ2-3; TRBD1 is a possible D gene (6 bases). Trimming took 0 bases from V and 2 from J, leaving 13 bases between them. This CDR3 region has 16 residues. Germline assignment: CDR1 SGHNT and CDR2 YYREEE (reference sequence). CDR3 DNA sequence: TGTGCCAGCAGCTTGGTGGCGGACAGAGTCACAGATACGCAGTATTTT. Encoded protein: CASSLVADRVTDTQYF.

This rearrangement joins TRBV2 to TRBJ2-7; 12 nucleotides agree with TRBD2. From germline, CDR1 is SNHLY and CDR2 FYNNEI. This CDR3 is built from 16 residues. With V trimmed by 4 bases and J by 7 bases, 11 bases remained unmatched. The CDR3 DNA is TGTGCCAGCAGTGCCCTACTAGCGGGAGGAGGAGGAGAGCAGTACTTC. This sequence encodes CASSALLAGGGGEQYF.

The CDR3 loop is CASSLRNQDSPLHF. CDR3 coding DNA: TGTGCCAGCAGTTTAAGGAATCAGGATTCACCCCTCCACTTT. The rearrangement joins TRBV27 to TRBJ1-6; D ambiguous. The CDR3 has 14 residues. Germline V CDR1 and CDR2: MNHEY, SMNVEV (reference sequence). V gave up 2 bases and J gave up 8 bases, with 10 bases separating them.

J is TRBJ2-3 and V is TRBV6-5, with 10 bases matching TRBD2. Germline lookup yields CDR1 MNHEY and CDR2 SVGAGI. This CDR3 contains 15 residues. The CDR3 DNA reads TGTGCTACAGGAACCGGGACTAGCGATACAGATACGCAGTATTTT. Its translation: CATGTGTSDTDTQYF.

A remark on this clone: Other nucleotide sequences in the sample specify the same CDR3. The chain uses TRBV10-1 and TRBJ1-6; D uncertain. Germline CDR1 and CDR2: WNHNN and SYGVQD (reference sequence). The CDR3 totals 15 residues. The V end was cut by 0 bases, the J end by 7 bases, with 10 bases between. DNA for the CDR3: TGCGCCAGCAGTGAGTCAAGAACAGAGAATTCACCCCTCCACTTT. Encoded protein: CASSESRTENSPLHF.

The rearrangement uses TRBV6-5 and TRBJ1-1; no clear D. Germline loops: CDR1 MNHEY, CDR2 SVGAGI. This CDR3 has 13 amino acids. Trimming pared 6 bases from V and 5 bases from J, leaving 13 bases between. CDR3 DNA sequence: TGTGCCAGCAGGTGGGCCTATCCTACTGAAGCTTTCTTT. Its protein product is CASRWAYPTEAFF.

This chain uses TRBV19 with TRBJ1-5; 8 bases match TRBD1. This CDR3 contains 18 residues. V lost 1 base and J lost 0; bases outside the gene matches: 8. CDR1 and CDR2 (germline): LNHDA, SQIVND (reference sequence). The CDR3 sequence: CASSIGGQGAVSNQPQHF. CDR3 nucleotides: TGTGCCAGTAGTATAGGGGGCCAGGGGGCGGTTAGCAATCAGCCCCAGCATTTT.

This chain connects TRBV7-6 to TRBJ1-3; D may be TRBD1 (6 bases). Trimming removed 5 bases at V and 0 bases at J, with 14 bases between. Germline-derived CDR1 and CDR2 are SGHVS and FNYEAQ. The CDR3 length is 16 residues. The CDR3 DNA reads TGTGCCAGCAGCGAACCGACAGGCTACTCTGGAAACACCATATATTTT. Translating it yields CASSEPTGYSGNTIYF.

This clone was seen more than once but under ten times. V is TRBV29-1 and J is TRBJ1-2; 7 positions match TRBD1. V was pared by 7 bases and J by 0 bases, with 8 bases of the junction left unmatched. This CDR3 has 14 amino acids. Germline loops: CDR1 SQVTM, CDR2 ANQGSEA. DNA of the CDR3: TGCAGCGCCGCCGGGACAGAAACTAACTATGGCTACACCTTC. Translating it yields CSAAGTETNYGYTF.

The chain joins TRBV20-1 to TRBJ1-2; 8 bases are shared with TRBD1. V trimming: 8 bases; J trimming: 8 bases; junction bases outside the gene matches: 7. CDR3 length: 11 residues. Germline V gene sequence: CDR1 DFQATT, CDR2 SNEGSKA (reference sequence). CDR3 in amino acids: CSSDRGRGYTF. For the CDR3, the DNA is TGCAGTAGTGACAGGGGAAGGGGCTACACCTTC.